This TCR beta chain appears in the sequencing data of a study of blood T cells in healthy people across ages. The use of a sample-barcoded 5' primer and a J-beta primer mix characterized a second PCR of about 6 to 11 cycles. A template-switch adaptor that had 12 random nucleotides put a tag on each cDNA molecule. In TCRdb, the 5' RACE reads were re-called with MiXCR into one record per CDR3 protein. Of 1,800,000 or so distinct CDR3 sequences in the sample, 35% to 50% were seen once. The sample holds a few counts of this clonotype. The CDR3 is 15 residues long. Germline V lookup: CDR1 SGHAT, CDR2 FQNNGV. V was shortened by 4 bases and J by 3 bases, with 15 bases between the two germline ends.

Sequenced material: blood. This chain uses TRBV11-2 with TRBJ1-2; possibly TRBD1 for D (6 bases). The receptor comes from a human donor in good health. This chain's CDR3 is CASSSRWGPYYGYTF. CDR3 in DNA: TGTGCCAGCAGCTCAAGGTGGGGGCCCTACTATGGCTACACCTTC.